This TCR beta chain originates from a study of control samples from healthy donors and cancer patients. This CDR3 is built from 12 residues. Germline-derived CDR1 and CDR2 are MNHEY and SVGEGT. Trimming shortened V by 5 bases and J by 10 bases, and 12 bases separated the two germline ends. Profiling relied on immunoSEQ multiplex PCR, and the TCRdb table lists in-frame clones only, not all of them. There are 200,000 to 250,000 clones in the sample; 85% to 95% occur only once, and over 1.2% lies in the top ten. The clonotype originates from a middle-aged man in good health. The sample comprised blood. The chain combines TRBV6-2 or TRBV6-3 with TRBJ1-5; D not certain. The CDR3 DNA sequence: TGTGCCAGCAGTCCCAGGACGCGCCCCCAGCATTTT. It yields the protein CASSPRTRPQHF.